The rows below give T cell receptor beta chains drawn from one sample of a study of shared clonotypes between healthy human individuals. Libraries were prepared by immunoSEQ multiplex PCR; TCRdb keeps only in-frame clonotypes and omits some of them. The sample has approximately 330,000 clones, over 70% seen once. The sequencing input was memory CD4+ T cells sorted from blood. The receptors stem from a man aged 25 to 40 in good health. Each CDR3 is given with its conserved first and last residue.

TRBJ2-1	TRBV11-2	CASSRLAPSYNEQFF
TRBJ1-2	TRBV28	CASSLFDRGGYTF
TRBJ1-1	TRBV6-5	CASYVGMNTEAFF
TRBJ1-1	TRBV5-1	CASSRDRGPLVGAFF
TRBJ1-1	TRBV9	CASSVDGQGSTEAFF
TRBJ2-7	TRBV20-1	CSASSRYEQYF
TRBJ2-1	TRBV9	CASSSLSGGGNEQFF
TRBJ2-1	TRBV4-3	CASSPGTGDYNEQFF
TRBJ2-7	TRBV6-5	CASSYSSLGAYEQYF
TRBJ2-6	TRBV30	CAWNGANVLTF
TRBJ2-3	TRBV7-8	CASSLSRAGRASFGTDTQYF
TRBJ2-5	TRBV5-1	CASSLDPQGETQYF
TRBJ2-3	TRBV7-2	CASSLSVADTQYF
TRBJ2-7	TRBV28	CASSLSWNEQYF
TRBJ2-5	TRBV7-9	CASSALGGPEEETQYF
TRBJ1-5	TRBV6-5	CASSYSQGLGQPQHF
TRBJ2-7	TRBV12-2	CASRLGYTAPWEQYF
TRBJ2-7	TRBV28	CASSSPSRDRRDF
TRBJ2-3	TRBV10-3	CAISKGLAGTTDTQYF
TRBJ2-7	TRBV20-1	CSATVDEQYF
TRBJ2-5	TRBV7-8	CASSLSGRLVETQYF
TRBJ2-2	TRBV5-1	CASSLLSGTGELFF
TRBJ2-7	TRBV9	CASSGVSYEQYF
TRBJ1-3	TRBV28	CASSFGGIGTIYF
TRBJ1-4	TRBV5-1	CASSGTPGTAEKLFF
TRBJ2-7	TRBV2	CASKLGHEQYF
TRBJ2-5	TRBV30	CAWSVLDSQTQYF
TRBJ2-1	TRBV6-5	CASSYSRTGNYNEQFF
TRBJ2-7	TRBV18	CASSPPGTRRSYEQYF
TRBJ2-4	TRBV5-1	CASSVIAGEAKNIQYF
TRBJ2-2	TRBV5-5	CASSLARQANTGELFF
TRBJ2-3	TRBV5-1	CASSLFRDTQYF
TRBJ2-5	TRBV5-6	CASSRKLRGYQETQYF
TRBJ1-4	TRBV4-1	CASSQRDRGNEKLFF
TRBJ2-1	TRBV18	CASSAGTSGSYNEQFF
TRBJ1-1	TRBV6-5	CATHLGGTNTEAFF
TRBJ2-5	TRBV5-4	CASSSWTGARGTQYF
TRBJ1-5	TRBV12-5	CASGQQGQPQHF
TRBJ2-5	TRBV2	CASIGGEGETQYF
TRBJ2-7	TRBV5-4	CASSRNLAGGLLDEQYF
TRBJ2-5	TRBV4-1	CASSQVWGAVGETQYF
TRBJ2-7	TRBV7-9	CASSLAGVDYEQYF